This T cell receptor beta chain was recorded in a study of technical replicates of blood from several donors. The CDR3 sequence is 13 residues long. The V segment lost 4 bases and the J segment 6 bases; nucleotides outside the gene matches: 3. The germline V gene has CDR1 LNHDA and CDR2 SQIVND (reference sequence). This table comes from immunoSEQ multiplex PCR, and its TCRdb copy is limited to in-frame clones, with some not included. The sample lists approximately 73,000 clones, over 90% occurring once. V is TRBV19 and J is TRBJ2-1; TRBD1 agrees at 7 bases. The sequenced sample was T cells isolated from PBMCs. The source of this sequence is a human donor in good health. The CDR3, as DNA: TGTGCCAGTAGTAGGGGACAGTCCAATGAGCAGTTCTTC. This translates into CASSRGQSNEQFF.